This TCR beta chain originates from a study of regulatory T cells in long-lasting Graves disease. With iRepertoire HTBI primers and Arm-PCR of CDR3 regions, TCR beta libraries were built. MiXCR, run by TCRdb on the multiplex PCR reads, gives a single entry per CDR3 protein. Altogether some 440,000 distinct CDR3 sequences are present, more than 20% being singletons, with the ten largest covering 7% to 10%. Study results and caveats: It was peripheral blood alone, not thyroid tissue, that was studied.

Remarks on this clonotype: Its antigen is undetermined.

As for time point: persistent/refractory GD, antithyroid drugs over 5 years with positive TRAb. With RNA extracted from PBMCs as input, the TCR library was made. V was trimmed by 7 bases and J by 2 bases, leaving 26 bases between them. CDR3 size: 18 residues. Germline CDR1 and CDR2: LNHDA and SQIVND (reference sequence). This sample comprised peripheral blood mononuclear cells (PBMCs), obtained when the disease was refractory, from a patient treated with antithyroid drugs. This rearrangement joins TRBV19 to TRBJ1-1; D is possibly TRBD1 (6 bases). The clonotype was recovered from a female donor with Graves disease. CDR3: CASTLKEIGGHPNTEAFF. The DNA of the CDR3 is TGTGCCAGTACCTTAAAGGAGATTGGGGGACACCCAAACACTGAAGCTTTCTTT.